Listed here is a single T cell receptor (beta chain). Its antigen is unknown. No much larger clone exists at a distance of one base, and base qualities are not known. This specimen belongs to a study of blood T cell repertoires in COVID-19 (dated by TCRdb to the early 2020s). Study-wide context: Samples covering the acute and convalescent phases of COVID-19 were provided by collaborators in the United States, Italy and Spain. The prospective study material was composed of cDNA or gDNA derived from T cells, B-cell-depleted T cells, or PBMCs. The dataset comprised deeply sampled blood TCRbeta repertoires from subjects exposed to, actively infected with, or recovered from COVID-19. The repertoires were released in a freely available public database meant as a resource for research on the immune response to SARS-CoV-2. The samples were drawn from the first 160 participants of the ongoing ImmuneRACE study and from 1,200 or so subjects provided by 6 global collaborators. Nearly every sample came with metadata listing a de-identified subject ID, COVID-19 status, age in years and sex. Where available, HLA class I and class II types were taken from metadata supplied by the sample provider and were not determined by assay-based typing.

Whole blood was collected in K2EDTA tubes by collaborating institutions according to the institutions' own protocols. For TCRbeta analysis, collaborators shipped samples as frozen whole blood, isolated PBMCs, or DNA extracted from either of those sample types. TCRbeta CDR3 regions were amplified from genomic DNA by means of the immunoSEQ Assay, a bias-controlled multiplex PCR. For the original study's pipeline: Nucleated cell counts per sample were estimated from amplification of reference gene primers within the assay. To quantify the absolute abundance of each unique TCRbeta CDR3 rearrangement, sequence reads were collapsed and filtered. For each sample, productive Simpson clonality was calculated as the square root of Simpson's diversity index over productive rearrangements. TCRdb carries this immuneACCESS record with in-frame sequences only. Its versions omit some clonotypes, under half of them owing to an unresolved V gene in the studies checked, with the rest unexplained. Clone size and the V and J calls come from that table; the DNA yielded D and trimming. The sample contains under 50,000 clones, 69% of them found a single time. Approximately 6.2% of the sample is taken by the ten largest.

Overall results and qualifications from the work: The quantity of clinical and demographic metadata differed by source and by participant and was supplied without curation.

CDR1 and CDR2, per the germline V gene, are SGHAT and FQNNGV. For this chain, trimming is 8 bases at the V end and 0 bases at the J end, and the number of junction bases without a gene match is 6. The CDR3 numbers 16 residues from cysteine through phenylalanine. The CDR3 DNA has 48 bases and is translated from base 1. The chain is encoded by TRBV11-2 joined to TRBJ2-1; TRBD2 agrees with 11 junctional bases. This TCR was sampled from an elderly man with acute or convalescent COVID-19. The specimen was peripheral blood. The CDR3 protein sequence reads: CASSRTSGPSYNEQFF. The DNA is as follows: TGTGCCAGCTCCAGGACTAGCGGGCCCTCCTACAATGAGCAGTTCTTC. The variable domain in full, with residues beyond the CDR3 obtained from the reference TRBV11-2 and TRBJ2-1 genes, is EAGVAQSPRYKIIEKRQSVAFWCNPISGHATLYWYQQILGQGPKLLIQFQNNGVVDDSQLPKDRFSAERLKGVDSTLKIQPAKLEDSAVYLCASSRTSGPSYNEQFFGPGTRLTVL.